A selection of T cell receptor beta chains follows, all from one sample in a study of blood T cell repertoires in COVID-19. Sequencing was performed with immunoSEQ multiplex PCR; in TCRdb, only in-frame clones are kept and a portion is missing. The sample holds about 220,000 clones, over 60% seen once. Sequenced input: peripheral blood. The receptors were gathered from a woman in her seventies with acute or convalescent COVID-19. Both conserved end residues are part of each CDR3. The D gene is left open where the match is weak. Size is stated for part of the rows, as once, few or many counts, or as a class when the clone is expanded.

CDR3 DNA: TGTGCCAGCAGCTTAGGAGGGCCGGTCACTGAAGCTTTCTTT
CDR3 protein: CASSLGGPVTEAFF
clone size: .
D gene: .
CDR3 length: 14
J gene: TRBJ1-1
V gene: TRBV7-2

CDR3 DNA: TGCAGTGCAACCTTCGGTGACGAGCAGTACTTC
CDR3 protein: CSATFGDEQYF
clone size: .
D gene: .
CDR3 length: 11
J gene: TRBJ2-7
V gene: TRBV20-1

CDR3 DNA: TGTGCCGCCCGGAATCAGGGAGGCGAGCAGTACTTC
CDR3 protein: CAARNQGGEQYF
clone size: .
D gene: .
CDR3 length: 12
J gene: TRBJ2-7
V gene: TRBV10-3

CDR3 DNA: TGCGCCAGCAGCTTGTCGGACTACCGCACAGATACGCAGTATTTT
CDR3 protein: CASSLSDYRTDTQYF
clone size: .
D gene: .
CDR3 length: 15
J gene: TRBJ2-3
V gene: TRBV5-1

CDR3 DNA: TGTGCCAGTAGTATAAATGCGGGGGGCGCCTACAATGAGCAGTTCTTC
CDR3 protein: CASSINAGGAYNEQFF
clone size: .
D gene: TRBD2
CDR3 length: 16
J gene: TRBJ2-1
V gene: TRBV19

CDR3 DNA: TGTGCCAGCAGCCAAGATAGAGTCTCGGGGAGGCCGGATTGGAATTCACCCCTCCACTTT
CDR3 protein: CASSQDRVSGRPDWNSPLHF
clone size: .
D gene: .
CDR3 length: 20
J gene: TRBJ1-6
V gene: TRBV4-2

CDR3 DNA: TGTGCCACCGGTGGGGTGACAGGGGCCGACAATGAGCAGTTCTTC
CDR3 protein: CATGGVTGADNEQFF
clone size: once
D gene: TRBD1
CDR3 length: 15
J gene: TRBJ2-1
V gene: TRBV19

CDR3 DNA: TGCGCCCTCAGGGAAGGCCAACGAAGGACGTTCGCATCCTACGAGCAGTACTTC
CDR3 protein: CALREGQRRTFASYEQYF
clone size: .
D gene: .
CDR3 length: 18
J gene: TRBJ2-7
V gene: TRBV4-3

CDR3 DNA: TGTGCCAGCAGCCCCGGGGGGCGAAGCACCGGGGAGCTGTTTTTT
CDR3 protein: CASSPGGRSTGELFF
clone size: .
D gene: .
CDR3 length: 15
J gene: TRBJ2-2
V gene: TRBV7-7

CDR3 DNA: TGTGCCAGCAGTCGCCCACAGGGACTAGAGACGTATTTT
CDR3 protein: CASSRPQGLETYF
clone size: .
D gene: TRBD2
CDR3 length: 13
J gene: TRBJ2-3
V gene: TRBV6-5

CDR3 DNA: TGTGCCACCAGCAGAGGACGGGGAGACAATCAGCCCCAGCATTTT
CDR3 protein: CATSRGRGDNQPQHF
clone size: .
D gene: .
CDR3 length: 15
J gene: TRBJ1-5
V gene: TRBV15

CDR3 DNA: TGTGCCAGTAGTAGCACTAGCGGGGGTGAGCAGTTCTTC
CDR3 protein: CASSSTSGGEQFF
clone size: .
D gene: TRBD2
CDR3 length: 13
J gene: TRBJ2-1
V gene: TRBV19

CDR3 DNA: TGTGCCAGCAGCCAAGGGCTAGCGGACTCCTACGAGCAGTACTTC
CDR3 protein: CASSQGLADSYEQYF
clone size: once
D gene: TRBD2
CDR3 length: 15
J gene: TRBJ2-7
V gene: TRBV11-1

CDR3 DNA: TGTGCCAGCAGTGATCACGGACTAGCTAACACCGGGGAGCTGTTTTTT
CDR3 protein: CASSDHGLANTGELFF
clone size: .
D gene: TRBD2
CDR3 length: 16
J gene: TRBJ2-2
V gene: TRBV25-1

CDR3 DNA: TGTGCCAGTAGTGGAGGGACGGCGTGGAGCTTTAACTATGGCTACACCTTC
CDR3 protein: CASSGGTAWSFNYGYTF
clone size: .
D gene: .
CDR3 length: 17
J gene: TRBJ1-2
V gene: TRBV19

CDR3 DNA: TGTGCCAGCAGCTCGACCTTCCTAGGACTAGCGGGGGGTCACGAGCAGTACTTC
CDR3 protein: CASSSTFLGLAGGHEQYF
clone size: .
D gene: TRBD2
CDR3 length: 18
J gene: TRBJ2-7
V gene: TRBV7-8

CDR3 DNA: TGTGCCAGCAGCCTACAGCGGGGGGGTATGGCCGGGGAGCTGTTTTTT
CDR3 protein: CASSLQRGGMAGELFF
clone size: .
D gene: TRBD2
CDR3 length: 16
J gene: TRBJ2-2
V gene: TRBV7-8

CDR3 DNA: TGTGCCATCAGTGGAGCAGGGAGGTCCTCCTACACCTTC
CDR3 protein: CAISGAGRSSYTF
clone size: .
D gene: .
CDR3 length: 13
J gene: TRBJ1-2
V gene: TRBV10-3

CDR3 DNA: TGTGCCAGCAGACTAACCGGGACTAGCGGAGAGACCCAGTACTTC
CDR3 protein: CASRLTGTSGETQYF
clone size: .
D gene: TRBD2
CDR3 length: 15
J gene: TRBJ2-5
V gene: TRBV2

CDR3 DNA: TGCAGTGCCAGGACAGGGTTCGAGCAGTACTTC
CDR3 protein: CSARTGFEQYF
clone size: .
D gene: TRBD1
CDR3 length: 11
J gene: TRBJ2-7
V gene: TRBV20-1

CDR3 DNA: TGTGCCAGCTCACCCGGGACAGGGTACAATGAGCAGTTCTTC
CDR3 protein: CASSPGTGYNEQFF
clone size: .
D gene: TRBD1
CDR3 length: 14
J gene: TRBJ2-1
V gene: TRBV18

CDR3 DNA: TGTGCCAGCAGTTCTGGTATCGGCGGGGCCCGCTACAATGAGCAGTTCTTC
CDR3 protein: CASSSGIGGARYNEQFF
clone size: .
D gene: .
CDR3 length: 17
J gene: TRBJ2-1
V gene: TRBV27

CDR3 DNA: TGTGCCAGCAGCTTAGCAGGGCTGGGCGAGCAGTACTTC
CDR3 protein: CASSLAGLGEQYF
clone size: .
D gene: .
CDR3 length: 13
J gene: TRBJ2-7
V gene: TRBV7-3

CDR3 DNA: TGTGCCAGCAGTCGTGCGGCAGCGGGGGGGCCTTCCACCGGGGAGCTGTTTTTT
CDR3 protein: CASSRAAAGGPSTGELFF
clone size: .
D gene: TRBD2
CDR3 length: 18
J gene: TRBJ2-2
V gene: TRBV6-6

CDR3 DNA: TGTGCCAGCAGTTATAAGGGGCTACCTGCGGTCACTGAAGCTTTCTTT
CDR3 protein: CASSYKGLPAVTEAFF
clone size: .
D gene: .
CDR3 length: 16
J gene: TRBJ1-1
V gene: TRBV6-2/TRBV6-3

CDR3 DNA: TGTGCCAGCAGTGAACCCCCTGGGAGGGAGGACCATGGCTACACCTTC
CDR3 protein: CASSEPPGREDHGYTF
clone size: .
D gene: .
CDR3 length: 16
J gene: TRBJ1-2
V gene: TRBV25-1

CDR3 DNA: TGTGCCAGCAGCGTAGAAGGACAGGGTATTGAAGCTTTCTTT
CDR3 protein: CASSVEGQGIEAFF
clone size: few
D gene: TRBD1
CDR3 length: 14
J gene: TRBJ1-1
V gene: TRBV9

CDR3 DNA: TGCAGCGTTGAGACAGGGGGCGGCTACGAGCAGTACTTC
CDR3 protein: CSVETGGGYEQYF
clone size: .
D gene: TRBD1
CDR3 length: 13
J gene: TRBJ2-7
V gene: TRBV29-1

CDR3 DNA: TGTGCCAGCAGCCCCAGGAGCGGGGCCTACTACGAGCAGTACTTC
CDR3 protein: CASSPRSGAYYEQYF
clone size: .
D gene: TRBD2
CDR3 length: 15
J gene: TRBJ2-7
V gene: TRBV13

CDR3 DNA: TGTGCCAGCGGAGGGACAGGGCCAGATACGCAGTATTTT
CDR3 protein: CASGGTGPDTQYF
clone size: once
D gene: TRBD1
CDR3 length: 13
J gene: TRBJ2-3
V gene: TRBV9

CDR3 DNA: TGTGCCAGCAGTGACACCGGGTTCGTCTTC
CDR3 protein: CASSDTGFVF
clone size: .
D gene: .
CDR3 length: 10
J gene: TRBJ2-1
V gene: TRBV2

CDR3 DNA: TGTGCCAGCAGCTTCGGGCGGACAGGGGGGGGGAATGAGCAGTTCTTC
CDR3 protein: CASSFGRTGGGNEQFF
clone size: .
D gene: TRBD1
CDR3 length: 16
J gene: TRBJ2-1
V gene: TRBV5-4

CDR3 DNA: TGTGCCAGCGGACTGACAGGGTCTAATGAAAAACTGTTTTTT
CDR3 protein: CASGLTGSNEKLFF
clone size: .
D gene: TRBD1
CDR3 length: 14
J gene: TRBJ1-4
V gene: TRBV6-5

CDR3 DNA: TGTGCCAGCAGAGGACTATACGGCTCCTACGAGCAGTACTTC
CDR3 protein: CASRGLYGSYEQYF
clone size: once
D gene: .
CDR3 length: 14
J gene: TRBJ2-7
V gene: TRBV6-5

CDR3 DNA: TGTGCCAGCAGCCAAGATAAGCGGGGACGAGGCAATCAGCCCCAGCATTTT
CDR3 protein: CASSQDKRGRGNQPQHF
clone size: .
D gene: .
CDR3 length: 17
J gene: TRBJ1-5
V gene: TRBV3-1/TRBV3-2

CDR3 DNA: TGTGCCAGCAGCGAACAGGGTCCTAGTTCACCCCTCCACTTT
CDR3 protein: CASSEQGPSSPLHF
clone size: .
D gene: .
CDR3 length: 14
J gene: TRBJ1-6
V gene: TRBV9

CDR3 DNA: TGTGCCAGTAGTAATGGGGTGGGAGGTGAAAAACTGTTTTTT
CDR3 protein: CASSNGVGGEKLFF
clone size: few
D gene: .
CDR3 length: 14
J gene: TRBJ1-4
V gene: TRBV19

CDR3 DNA: TGTGCCAGCAGCGTAGACGGCGGTCTCTACAATGAGCAGTTCTTC
CDR3 protein: CASSVDGGLYNEQFF
clone size: .
D gene: .
CDR3 length: 15
J gene: TRBJ2-1
V gene: TRBV9

CDR3 DNA: TGTGCCAGTCGCCCTTGGGCTGAAGATACGCAGTATTTT
CDR3 protein: CASRPWAEDTQYF
clone size: .
D gene: .
CDR3 length: 13
J gene: TRBJ2-3
V gene: TRBV18

CDR3 DNA: TGCGCCAGCAGTGAGTCGGGGGCAGGGGGTTATCAGCCCCAGCATTTT
CDR3 protein: CASSESGAGGYQPQHF
clone size: .
D gene: TRBD1
CDR3 length: 16
J gene: TRBJ1-5
V gene: TRBV10-2

CDR3 DNA: TGCGCCAGCAGCTTGGACAGGAACATTCAGTACTTC
CDR3 protein: CASSLDRNIQYF
clone size: .
D gene: .
CDR3 length: 12
J gene: TRBJ2-4
V gene: TRBV5-1

CDR3 DNA: TGTGCCTGGAGTGCCCCAGGGTTGGAGACCCAGTACTTC
CDR3 protein: CAWSAPGLETQYF
clone size: .
D gene: .
CDR3 length: 13
J gene: TRBJ2-5
V gene: TRBV30

CDR3 DNA: TGCGCCAGCAGCTTGGAGGGACAGGGATTCGACGAGCAGTACTTC
CDR3 protein: CASSLEGQGFDEQYF
clone size: .
D gene: TRBD1
CDR3 length: 15
J gene: TRBJ2-7
V gene: TRBV5-1

CDR3 DNA: TGTGCCACCAGTGACCCGGGACAAGTTTTCTACAATGAGCAGTTCTTC
CDR3 protein: CATSDPGQVFYNEQFF
clone size: once
D gene: .
CDR3 length: 16
J gene: TRBJ2-1
V gene: TRBV24-1

CDR3 DNA: TGTGCCAGCTCACCAGCCGCAGGTGGGCAGACCCCCTACAATGAGCAGTTCTTC
CDR3 protein: CASSPAAGGQTPYNEQFF
clone size: .
D gene: .
CDR3 length: 18
J gene: TRBJ2-1
V gene: TRBV18

CDR3 DNA: TGCGCCAGCAGTTTGGGAGGGATCACAGATACGCAGTATTTT
CDR3 protein: CASSLGGITDTQYF
clone size: .
D gene: TRBD2
CDR3 length: 14
J gene: TRBJ2-3
V gene: TRBV5-1

CDR3 DNA: TGTGCCAGCAGTGATGTTAGCGGGGGGGCCATTACGCAGTATTTT
CDR3 protein: CASSDVSGGAITQYF
clone size: .
D gene: TRBD2
CDR3 length: 15
J gene: TRBJ2-3
V gene: TRBV2

CDR3 DNA: TGCAGTGCTAGTGGACAGGTCTCCCCTCACGAGCAGTACTTC
CDR3 protein: CSASGQVSPHEQYF
clone size: .
D gene: TRBD1
CDR3 length: 14
J gene: TRBJ2-7
V gene: TRBV20-1

CDR3 DNA: TGTGCCAGCAGCGTAGAGGCGGGGGGCACAGATACGCAGTATTTT
CDR3 protein: CASSVEAGGTDTQYF
clone size: .
D gene: TRBD2
CDR3 length: 15
J gene: TRBJ2-3
V gene: TRBV9

CDR3 DNA: TGTGCCAGCACCCCCCGGGGGGGCAATGAGCAGTTCTTC
CDR3 protein: CASTPRGGNEQFF
clone size: few
D gene: TRBD2
CDR3 length: 13
J gene: TRBJ2-1
V gene: TRBV3-1/TRBV3-2

CDR3 DNA: TGCGCCAGCAGCCGAGACCAGGGTCAAGAGACCCAGTACTTC
CDR3 protein: CASSRDQGQETQYF
clone size: .
D gene: .
CDR3 length: 14
J gene: TRBJ2-5
V gene: TRBV5-1

CDR3 DNA: TGTGCCAGCAGCGGGACAACTGCGCTCGGTACGCAGTATTTT
CDR3 protein: CASSGTTALGTQYF
clone size: .
D gene: .
CDR3 length: 14
J gene: TRBJ2-3
V gene: TRBV2

CDR3 DNA: TGTGCCAGCAGCTGGGGGACAGTCACCGGGGAGCTGTTTTTT
CDR3 protein: CASSWGTVTGELFF
clone size: few
D gene: TRBD1
CDR3 length: 14
J gene: TRBJ2-2
V gene: TRBV11-2

CDR3 DNA: TGTGCCAGCAGTTTAAGACAGTATAATTCACCCCTCCACTTT
CDR3 protein: CASSLRQYNSPLHF
clone size: .
D gene: .
CDR3 length: 14
J gene: TRBJ1-6
V gene: TRBV27

CDR3 DNA: TGTGCCAGCTCACCTCTGGGGGCGGGCATCAAAAACATTCAGTACTTC
CDR3 protein: CASSPLGAGIKNIQYF
clone size: .
D gene: .
CDR3 length: 16
J gene: TRBJ2-4
V gene: TRBV18

CDR3 DNA: TGTGCCGTTCTTAGCGGGACAACCCCAGATACGCAGTATTTT
CDR3 protein: CAVLSGTTPDTQYF
clone size: once
D gene: TRBD2
CDR3 length: 14
J gene: TRBJ2-3
V gene: TRBV10-3